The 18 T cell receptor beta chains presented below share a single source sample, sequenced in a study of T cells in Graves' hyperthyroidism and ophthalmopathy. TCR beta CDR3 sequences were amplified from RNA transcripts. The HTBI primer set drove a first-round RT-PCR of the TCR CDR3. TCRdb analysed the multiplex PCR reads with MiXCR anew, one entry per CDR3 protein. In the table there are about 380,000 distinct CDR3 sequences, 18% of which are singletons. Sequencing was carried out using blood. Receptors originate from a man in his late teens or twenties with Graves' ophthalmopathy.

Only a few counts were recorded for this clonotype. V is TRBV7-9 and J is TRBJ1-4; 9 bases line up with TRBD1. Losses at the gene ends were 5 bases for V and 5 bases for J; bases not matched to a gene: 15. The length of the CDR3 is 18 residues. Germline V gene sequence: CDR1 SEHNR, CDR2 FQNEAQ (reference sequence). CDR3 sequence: CASSIPRLRDRENEKLFF. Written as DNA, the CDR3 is TGTGCCAGCAGCATACCTCGTCTCAGGGACAGGGAAAATGAAAAACTGTTTTTT.

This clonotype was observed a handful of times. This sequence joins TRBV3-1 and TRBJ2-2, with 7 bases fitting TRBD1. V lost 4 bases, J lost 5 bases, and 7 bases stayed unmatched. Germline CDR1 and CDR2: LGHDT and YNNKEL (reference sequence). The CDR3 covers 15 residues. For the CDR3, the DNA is TGTGCCAGCAGCCCGCGACAGGGACCTACCGGGGAGCTGTTTTTT. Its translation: CASSPRQGPTGELFF. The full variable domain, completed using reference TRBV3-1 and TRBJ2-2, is DTAVSQTPKYLVTQMGNDKSIKCEQNLGHDTMYWYKQDSKKFLKIMFSYNNKELIINETVPNRFSPKSPDKAHLNLHINSLELGDSAVYFCASSPRQGPTGELFFGEGSRLTVL.

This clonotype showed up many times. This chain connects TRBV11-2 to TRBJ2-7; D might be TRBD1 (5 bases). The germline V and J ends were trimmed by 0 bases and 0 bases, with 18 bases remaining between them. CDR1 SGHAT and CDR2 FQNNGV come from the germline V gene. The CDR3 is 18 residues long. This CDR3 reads CASSLELEGWGSSYEQYF. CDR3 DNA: TGTGCCAGCAGCTTAGAGCTAGAAGGGTGGGGCAGCTCCTACGAGCAGTACTTC. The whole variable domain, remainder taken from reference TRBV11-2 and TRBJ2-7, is EAGVAQSPRYKIIEKRQSVAFWCNPISGHATLYWYQQILGQGPKLLIQFQNNGVVDDSQLPKDRFSAERLKGVDSTLKIQPAKLEDSAVYLCASSLELEGWGSSYEQYFGPGTRLTVT.

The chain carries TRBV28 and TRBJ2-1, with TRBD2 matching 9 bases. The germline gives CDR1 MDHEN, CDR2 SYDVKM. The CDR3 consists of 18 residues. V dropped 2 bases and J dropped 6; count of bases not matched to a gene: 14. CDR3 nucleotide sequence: TGTGCCAGCAGTTTAGACCCTTGGCGGGAGGGACGAGGCAATGAGCAGTTCTTC. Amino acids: CASSLDPWREGRGNEQFF.

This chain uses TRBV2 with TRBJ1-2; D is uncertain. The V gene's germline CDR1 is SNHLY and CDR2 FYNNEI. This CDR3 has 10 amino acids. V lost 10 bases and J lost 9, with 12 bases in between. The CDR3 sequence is CAIWVASYTF. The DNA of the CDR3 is TGTGCCATCTGGGTAGCGAGCTACACCTTC.

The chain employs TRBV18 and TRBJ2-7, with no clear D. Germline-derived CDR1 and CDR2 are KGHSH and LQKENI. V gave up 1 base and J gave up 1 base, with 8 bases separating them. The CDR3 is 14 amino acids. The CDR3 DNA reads TGTGCCAGCTCACCACTAGGGATATCCTACGAGCAGTACTTC. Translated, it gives CASSPLGISYEQYF.

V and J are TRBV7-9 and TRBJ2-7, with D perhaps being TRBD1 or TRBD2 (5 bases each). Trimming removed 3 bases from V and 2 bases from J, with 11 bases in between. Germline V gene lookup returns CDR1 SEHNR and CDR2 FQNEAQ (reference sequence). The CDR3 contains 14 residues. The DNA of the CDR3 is TGTGCCAGCAGCTTGGACATGGGGGCCTACGAGCAGTACTTC. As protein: CASSLDMGAYEQYF.

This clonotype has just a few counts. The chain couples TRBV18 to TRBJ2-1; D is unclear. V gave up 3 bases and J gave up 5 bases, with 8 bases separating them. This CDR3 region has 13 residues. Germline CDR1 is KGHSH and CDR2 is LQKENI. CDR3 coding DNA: TGTGCCAGCTCACCGGACGGAAACAATGAGCAGTTCTTC. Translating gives CASSPDGNNEQFF.

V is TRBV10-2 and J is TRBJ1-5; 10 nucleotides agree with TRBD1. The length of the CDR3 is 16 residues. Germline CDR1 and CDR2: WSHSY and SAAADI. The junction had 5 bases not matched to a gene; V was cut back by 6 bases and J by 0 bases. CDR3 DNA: TGCGCCAGCAGCATCGGGACAGGGGATAGCAATCAGCCCCAGCATTTT. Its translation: CASSIGTGDSNQPQHF.

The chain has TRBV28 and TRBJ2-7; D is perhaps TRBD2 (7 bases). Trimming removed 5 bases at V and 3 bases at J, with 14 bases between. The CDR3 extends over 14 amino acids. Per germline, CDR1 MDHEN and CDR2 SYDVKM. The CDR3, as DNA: TGTGCCAGCAGTCGAGGGGGGGACCTCTACGAGCAGTACTTC. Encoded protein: CASSRGGDLYEQYF.

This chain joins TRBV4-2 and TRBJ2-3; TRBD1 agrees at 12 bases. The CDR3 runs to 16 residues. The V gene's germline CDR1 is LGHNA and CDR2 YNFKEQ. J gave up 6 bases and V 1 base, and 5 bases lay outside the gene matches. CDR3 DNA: TGTGCCAGCAGCCAAGGGGACAGGGGGCCTATGGATACGCAGTATTTT. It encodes CASSQGDRGPMDTQYF.

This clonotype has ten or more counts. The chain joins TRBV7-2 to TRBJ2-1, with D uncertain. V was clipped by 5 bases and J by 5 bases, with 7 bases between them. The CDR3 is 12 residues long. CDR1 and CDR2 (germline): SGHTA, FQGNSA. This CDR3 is CASSPGNNEQFF. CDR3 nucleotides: TGTGCCAGCAGCCCTGGAAACAATGAGCAGTTCTTC.

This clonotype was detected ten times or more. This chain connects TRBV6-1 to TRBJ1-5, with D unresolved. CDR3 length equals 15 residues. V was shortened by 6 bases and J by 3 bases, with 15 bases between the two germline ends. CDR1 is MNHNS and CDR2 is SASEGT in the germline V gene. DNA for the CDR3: TGTGCCAGCAGCCGGACGGTGCAACACAATCAGCCCCAGCATTTT. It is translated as CASSRTVQHNQPQHF.

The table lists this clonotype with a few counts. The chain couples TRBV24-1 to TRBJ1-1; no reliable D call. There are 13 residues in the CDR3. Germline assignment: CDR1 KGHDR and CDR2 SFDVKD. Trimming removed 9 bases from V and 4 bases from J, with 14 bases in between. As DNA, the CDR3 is TGTGCCACCTCGACTTCCGAGGGCACTGAAGCTTTCTTT. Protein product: CATSTSEGTEAFF.

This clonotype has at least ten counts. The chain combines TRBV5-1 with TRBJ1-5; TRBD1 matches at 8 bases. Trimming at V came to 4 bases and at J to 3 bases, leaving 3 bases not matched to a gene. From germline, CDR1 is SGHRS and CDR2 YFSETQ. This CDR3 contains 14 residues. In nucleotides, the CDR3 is TGCGCCAGCAGCATGACAGGGGCCAATCAGCCCCAGCATTTT. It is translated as CASSMTGANQPQHF. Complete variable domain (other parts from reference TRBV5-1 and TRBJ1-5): KAGVTQTPRYLIKTRGQQVTLSCSPISGHRSVSWYQQTPGQGLQFLFEYFSETQRNKGNFPGRFSGRQFSNSRSEMNVSTLELGDSALYLCASSMTGANQPQHFGDGTRLSIL.

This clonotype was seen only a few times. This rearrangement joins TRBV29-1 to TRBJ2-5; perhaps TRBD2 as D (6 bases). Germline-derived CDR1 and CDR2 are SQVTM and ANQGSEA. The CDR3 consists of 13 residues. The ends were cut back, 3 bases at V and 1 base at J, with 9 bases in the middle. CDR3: CSVDVGGQETQYF. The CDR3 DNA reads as TGCAGCGTTGATGTGGGGGGCCAAGAGACCCAGTACTTC.

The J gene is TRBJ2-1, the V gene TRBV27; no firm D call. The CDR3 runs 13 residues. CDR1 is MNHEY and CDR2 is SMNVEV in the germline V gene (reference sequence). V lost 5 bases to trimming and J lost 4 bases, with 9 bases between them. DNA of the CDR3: TGTGCCAGCAGTACCGACTGGTACAATGAGCAGTTCTTC. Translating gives CASSTDWYNEQFF.

Written as DNA, the CDR3 is TGCGCCAGCAGCTCGCCGACAGGGGACACTGAAGCTTTCTTT. Protein sequence: CASSSPTGDTEAFF. The chain joins TRBV5-1 to TRBJ1-1; 8 bases align to TRBD1. This CDR3 has 14 amino acids. Germline values: CDR1 SGHRS, CDR2 YFSETQ. V dropped 3 bases and J dropped 3; count of bases not matched to a gene: 4.